A selection of T cell receptor beta chains follows, all from one sample in a study of regulatory T cells in long-lasting Graves disease. Using its own MiXCR run on the multiplex PCR reads, TCRdb lists one record per CDR3 protein. This sample has about 470,000 distinct CDR3 sequences, with more than 12% found just once. This same sample was also part of a study on T cells in Graves' hyperthyroidism and ophthalmopathy.

The source material was peripheral blood mononuclear cells (PBMCs), sampled at new diagnosis, from a patient treated with antithyroid drugs. All receptors derive from a woman in her 30s with Graves disease. Each CDR3 is given without its conserved first and last residue. Some rows mark clone size as missing; the rest say once, few, many or name a class of expanded clone.

v_call: TRBV5-6; clone_size: .; j_call: TRBJ2-1; cdr3_aa: ASSDVGNEQF
v_call: TRBV2; clone_size: many; j_call: TRBJ2-7; cdr3_aa: ASWVRRGY
v_call: TRBV6-1; clone_size: .; j_call: TRBJ2-3; cdr3_aa: ASSARQGASGRASTDTRY
v_call: TRBV19; clone_size: .; j_call: TRBJ1-2; cdr3_aa: ASSTMGTGGNYGYT
v_call: TRBV20-1; clone_size: .; j_call: TRBJ1-1; cdr3_aa: SAGTRVVSTEAF
v_call: TRBV11-2; clone_size: many; j_call: TRBJ2-1; cdr3_aa: ASIGGLGEQF
v_call: TRBV6-1; clone_size: few; j_call: TRBJ1-6; cdr3_aa: ASSAQGSDNSPLH
v_call: TRBV30; clone_size: .; j_call: TRBJ1-4; cdr3_aa: AWSVLYEKLF
v_call: TRBV20-1; clone_size: few; j_call: TRBJ2-3; cdr3_aa: SATPPWGHTDTQY
v_call: TRBV10-3; clone_size: many; j_call: TRBJ2-1; cdr3_aa: AISPAKDSYNEQF
v_call: TRBV11-2; clone_size: many; j_call: TRBJ2-5; cdr3_aa: ASSLQGAPDVGTQY
v_call: TRBV7-9; clone_size: many; j_call: TRBJ2-1; cdr3_aa: ASSYRDRGYNEQF
v_call: TRBV6-1; clone_size: many; j_call: TRBJ2-1; cdr3_aa: ASGRAGTEDNEQF
v_call: TRBV3-1; clone_size: few; j_call: TRBJ2-1; cdr3_aa: ASSLPLAGGGGEQF
v_call: TRBV20-1; clone_size: .; j_call: TRBJ1-2; cdr3_aa: SARAARDRGRYT
v_call: TRBV27; clone_size: many; j_call: TRBJ2-1; cdr3_aa: ASSLAGEYNEQF
v_call: TRBV10-3; clone_size: few; j_call: TRBJ2-2; cdr3_aa: AISASTDRELF
v_call: TRBV10-3; clone_size: few; j_call: TRBJ2-1; cdr3_aa: ASRGTPGGGVEQF
v_call: TRBV30; clone_size: many; j_call: TRBJ2-3; cdr3_aa: AWSLSTASTDTQY
v_call: TRBV6-1; clone_size: few; j_call: TRBJ1-2; cdr3_aa: ASTRDRGLLTDGYT
v_call: TRBV6-1; clone_size: many; j_call: TRBJ2-1; cdr3_aa: ASSEGSLGRGEQF
v_call: TRBV5-1; clone_size: few; j_call: TRBJ2-5; cdr3_aa: ASSSTSGYQETQY